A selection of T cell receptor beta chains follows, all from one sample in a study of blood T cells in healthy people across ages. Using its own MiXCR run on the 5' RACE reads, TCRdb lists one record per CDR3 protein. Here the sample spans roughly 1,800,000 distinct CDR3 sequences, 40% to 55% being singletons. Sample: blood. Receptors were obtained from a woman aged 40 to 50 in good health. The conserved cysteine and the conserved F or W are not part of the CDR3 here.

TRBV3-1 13 ASSQPEEGRVGYT
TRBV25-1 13 ASSDPTSMFYGYT
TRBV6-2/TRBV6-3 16 ASSYLITPLAAHNEQF
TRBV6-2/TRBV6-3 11 ASMDRGDQPQH
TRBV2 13 ASSNDGLASDTQY
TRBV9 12 ASSSTGPPDIQS
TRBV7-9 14 ASSPKTTGNQETQY
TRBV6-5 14 ASSYSPGGVQGTQY
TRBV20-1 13 SARKVQGGSYEQY
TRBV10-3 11 AISERGDDTQY
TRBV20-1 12 SAFPPGGGNVLT
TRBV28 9 ASILGGEQY
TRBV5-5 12 ASSLEWTGHEQY
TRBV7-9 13 ASSKRQGVEETQY
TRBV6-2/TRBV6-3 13 ASSYSQGPTYEQY
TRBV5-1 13 ASSLGAGEAQPQH
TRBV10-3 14 AISEGTGAASYEQY
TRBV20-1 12 SAPGRQGDSPLH
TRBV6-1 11 ASRMGWQETQY
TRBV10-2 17 ASSESIWTSGGTTDTQY
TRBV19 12 ASSMKQGDTEAF
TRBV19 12 ATRTSGGRETQY
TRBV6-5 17 ASSLQLFGTAMGANVLT
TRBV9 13 ASSVAGVWTDTQY
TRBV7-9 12 ASSLTGRVETQY
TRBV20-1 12 SAGLGATSYEQY
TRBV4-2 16 ASSQSPGLAGSSYEQY
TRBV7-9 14 ASSPRQGPGADTQY
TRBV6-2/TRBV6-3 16 ASSYSSSRGSSYNEQF
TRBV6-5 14 ASSFGRGGAKNIQY
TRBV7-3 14 ASSPKLRSGANVLT
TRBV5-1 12 ASSYGQLAYEQY
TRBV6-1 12 ASSEKGLSYEQY
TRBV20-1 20 SARDWGGGAQIEPQRTDTQY
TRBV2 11 ASRGGGADTQY
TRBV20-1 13 SARGGATSTDTQY
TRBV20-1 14 SAQDPGTGFYNEQF
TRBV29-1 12 SVVRGGSTYEQY
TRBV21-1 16 ASSKRKIGLYSSDEQY
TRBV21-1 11 ASSMAGNYGYT
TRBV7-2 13 ASSPFRTDLRSYT
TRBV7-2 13 ASSLGGGKSETQY
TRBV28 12 GSGPPNSYNEQY
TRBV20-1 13 SARDSGQGTNEQF
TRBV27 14 ASSGLGTQSSYEQY
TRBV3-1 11 ASSQGPESGYT
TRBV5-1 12 ASSFDRRNEKLF
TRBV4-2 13 ASSPPEEVNTEAF
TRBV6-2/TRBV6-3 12 ASRDTGTYNEQF
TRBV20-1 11 SARDRGWDEQF
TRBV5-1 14 ASSSDGGLISSPLH
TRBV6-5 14 ASSYSVTGLGNEQF
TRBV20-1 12 SARGPRSTDTQY
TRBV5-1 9 ASSFNGATT
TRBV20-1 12 SAHGTGDSQPQH